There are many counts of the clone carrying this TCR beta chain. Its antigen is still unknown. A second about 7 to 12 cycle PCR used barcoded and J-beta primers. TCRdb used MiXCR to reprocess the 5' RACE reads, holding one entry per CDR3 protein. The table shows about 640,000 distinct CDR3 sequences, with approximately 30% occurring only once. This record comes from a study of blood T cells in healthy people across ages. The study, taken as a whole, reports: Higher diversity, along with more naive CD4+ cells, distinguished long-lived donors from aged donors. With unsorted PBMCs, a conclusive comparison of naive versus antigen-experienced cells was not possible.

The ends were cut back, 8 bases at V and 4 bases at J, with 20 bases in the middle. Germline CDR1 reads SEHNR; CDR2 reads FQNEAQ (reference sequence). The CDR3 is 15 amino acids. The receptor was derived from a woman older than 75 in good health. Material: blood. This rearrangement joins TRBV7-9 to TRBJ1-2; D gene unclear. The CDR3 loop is CASSQAGRLSYGYTF. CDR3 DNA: TGTGCCAGCTCCCAGGCCGGACGGCTTAGCTATGGCTACACCTTC.